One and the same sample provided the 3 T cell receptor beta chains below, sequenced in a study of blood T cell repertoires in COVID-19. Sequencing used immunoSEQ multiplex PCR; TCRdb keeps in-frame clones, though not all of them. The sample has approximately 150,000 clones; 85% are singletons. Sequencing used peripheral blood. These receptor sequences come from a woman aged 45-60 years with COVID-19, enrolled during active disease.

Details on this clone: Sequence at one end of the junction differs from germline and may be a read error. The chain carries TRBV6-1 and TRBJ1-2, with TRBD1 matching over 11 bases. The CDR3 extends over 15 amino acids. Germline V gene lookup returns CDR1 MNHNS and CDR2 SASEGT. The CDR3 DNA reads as TGTGTCAGCAGTGAACTAGGACAGGGGGCGCGAGGCTACACCTTC. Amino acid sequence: CVSSELGQGARGYTF.

This CDR3 is CASSTNRGATNEKLFF. The CDR3 nucleotides read TGTGCCAGCAGCACCAACAGGGGAGCAACTAATGAAAAACTGTTTTTT. The gene calls are TRBV7-2 and TRBJ1-4; 7 nucleotides line up with TRBD1. Looked up from germline, CDR1 is SGHTA and CDR2 is FQGNSA. Unmatched junction bases numbered 6, after V lost 5 bases and J lost 0 bases. This CDR3 contains 16 residues.

The CDR3, as DNA: TGTGCCAGCAGTTTACCGGAGGGGAGCGGGGGGGCATCAGATACGCAGTATTTT. It encodes CASSLPEGSGGASDTQYF. The chain is built from TRBV27 and TRBJ2-3; 10 positions agree with TRBD2. The CDR3 contains 18 residues. Per germline, CDR1 MNHEY and CDR2 SMNVEV (reference sequence). Trimming removed 2 bases from V and 4 bases from J; junction bases left unmatched: 12.